The rows below give T cell receptor beta chains drawn from one sample of a study of Graves' ophthalmopathy and Graves' hyperthyroidism. TCRdb fed the multiplex PCR reads into MiXCR, producing one record per CDR3 protein. The sample carries approximately 460,000 distinct CDR3 sequences, over 13% recorded once. Sequenced sample: blood. These receptors all come from a woman aged 25 to 39 with Graves' ophthalmopathy. Both conserved end residues are part of each CDR3. A D gene is named only where the DNA matches it firmly. Not all rows give a size; the values are once, few, many and, for expanded clones, a class.

d_call: TRBD2
j_call: TRBJ2-4
clone_size: many
v_call: TRBV28
cdr3_nt: TGTGCCAGCAGTGAATCCGGGACTATAGCCAAAAACATTCAGTACTTC
cdr3_aa: CASSESGTIAKNIQYF

d_call: NA
j_call: TRBJ2-7
clone_size: many
v_call: TRBV28
cdr3_nt: TGTGCCAGCAGAGGGACCGCGACCCCCTACGAGCAGTACTTC
cdr3_aa: CASRGTATPYEQYF

d_call: TRBD1
j_call: TRBJ1-1
clone_size: many
v_call: TRBV5-1
cdr3_nt: TGCGCCAGCAGCTTCAGGGGGAATATGAACACTGAAGCTTTCTTT
cdr3_aa: CASSFRGNMNTEAFF

d_call: NA
j_call: TRBJ1-5
clone_size: many
v_call: TRBV7-2
cdr3_nt: TGTGCCAGCAGCTCCGGGGGTTGGCAGCCCCAGCATTTT
cdr3_aa: CASSSGGWQPQHF

d_call: NA
j_call: TRBJ1-6
clone_size: many
v_call: TRBV6-2/TRBV6-3
cdr3_nt: TGTGCCACCCGCGACAGCTCCTATAATTCACCCCTCCACTTT
cdr3_aa: CATRDSSYNSPLHF

d_call: TRBD1
j_call: TRBJ2-7
clone_size: NA
v_call: TRBV27
cdr3_nt: TGTGCCAGCAGTCACCCCGGGACAGGGGGATCAGAGCAGTACTTC
cdr3_aa: CASSHPGTGGSEQYF

d_call: NA
j_call: TRBJ1-2
clone_size: few
v_call: TRBV30
cdr3_nt: TGTGCCTGGACCCCACTGGATGGCTACACCTTC
cdr3_aa: CAWTPLDGYTF

d_call: TRBD1
j_call: TRBJ1-1
clone_size: many
v_call: TRBV28
cdr3_nt: TGTGCCAGCAGTTCCAGGGGGGATAACACTGAAGCTTTCTTT
cdr3_aa: CASSSRGDNTEAFF

d_call: TRBD1
j_call: TRBJ1-2
clone_size: many
v_call: TRBV29-1
cdr3_nt: TGCAGCGTTGCTGGTGACAGGGAGGACTATGGCTACACCTTC
cdr3_aa: CSVAGDREDYGYTF

d_call: NA
j_call: TRBJ1-3
clone_size: many
v_call: TRBV30
cdr3_nt: TGTGCCTGGAGTGTAAAAAGCTCTGGAAACACCATATATTTT
cdr3_aa: CAWSVKSSGNTIYF

d_call: TRBD1
j_call: TRBJ2-2
clone_size: many
v_call: TRBV30
cdr3_nt: TGTGCCGGAACAGGGGGGGGGGAGCTGTTTTTT
cdr3_aa: CAGTGGGELFF

d_call: NA
j_call: TRBJ2-7
clone_size: many
v_call: TRBV11-1
cdr3_nt: TGTGCCAGCAGCTTAGCGGATATCTCAGAGCAGTACTTC
cdr3_aa: CASSLADISEQYF

d_call: TRBD2
j_call: TRBJ2-6
clone_size: many
v_call: TRBV5-1
cdr3_nt: TGCGCCAGCAGCTGGGCTAGCGGGAGGGCCGCTGGGGCCAACGTCCTGACTTTC
cdr3_aa: CASSWASGRAAGANVLTF

d_call: NA
j_call: TRBJ1-6
clone_size: NA
v_call: TRBV6-1
cdr3_nt: TGTGCCAGCAGAGCGGCACAGGGAACTTCACCCCTCCACTTT
cdr3_aa: CASRAAQGTSPLHF

d_call: TRBD1
j_call: TRBJ2-7
clone_size: many
v_call: TRBV30
cdr3_nt: TGTGCCTGGAGTGCGAAAGGGGGCGGCTACGAGCAGTACTTC
cdr3_aa: CAWSAKGGGYEQYF

d_call: NA
j_call: TRBJ2-7
clone_size: many
v_call: TRBV29-1
cdr3_nt: TGCAGCGTTTGGACAGCTACCTACGAGCAGTACTTC
cdr3_aa: CSVWTATYEQYF

d_call: TRBD1
j_call: TRBJ2-7
clone_size: many
v_call: TRBV15
cdr3_nt: TGTGCCACCAGCAGAGGAAGTTCCCCGGGACAGGGAGGCGAGCAGTACTTC
cdr3_aa: CATSRGSSPGQGGEQYF

d_call: TRBD1
j_call: TRBJ1-1
clone_size: many
v_call: TRBV13
cdr3_nt: TGTGCCAGCAGCCAGGGGGCTGGGTACACTGAAGCTTTCTTT
cdr3_aa: CASSQGAGYTEAFF

d_call: NA
j_call: TRBJ1-1
clone_size: many
v_call: TRBV2
cdr3_nt: TGTGCCTGCAAACTGAACACTGAAGCTTTCTTT
cdr3_aa: CACKLNTEAFF

d_call: NA
j_call: TRBJ2-7
clone_size: many
v_call: TRBV7-3
cdr3_nt: TGTGCCAGCACGGGGACCGACTCCTACGAGCAGTACTTC
cdr3_aa: CASTGTDSYEQYF

d_call: NA
j_call: TRBJ2-2
clone_size: many
v_call: TRBV5-1
cdr3_nt: TGCGCCAGCAGCCAAGGGAGTACCGGGGAGCTGTTTTTT
cdr3_aa: CASSQGSTGELFF

d_call: NA
j_call: TRBJ2-7
clone_size: many
v_call: TRBV27
cdr3_nt: TGTGCCAGCAGTCCCGCGGCAGGGGGGACCTACGAGCAGTACTTC
cdr3_aa: CASSPAAGGTYEQYF

d_call: NA
j_call: TRBJ1-1
clone_size: many
v_call: TRBV3-1
cdr3_nt: TGTGCCAGCAGCCATACAGGGAAGACTGAAGCTTTCTTT
cdr3_aa: CASSHTGKTEAFF

d_call: NA
j_call: TRBJ2-2
clone_size: many
v_call: TRBV12-3/TRBV12-4
cdr3_nt: TGTGCCAGCAGAATGGGGGGGGCTACCGGGGAGCTGTTTTTT
cdr3_aa: CASRMGGATGELFF

d_call: NA
j_call: TRBJ1-1
clone_size: NA
v_call: TRBV30
cdr3_nt: TGTGCCTGGATCGCTGTTAACACTGAAGCTTTCTTT
cdr3_aa: CAWIAVNTEAFF

d_call: NA
j_call: TRBJ1-5
clone_size: many
v_call: TRBV5-1
cdr3_nt: TGCGCCAGCAGCTTGGGCGGGGGGGGAGGTCAGCCCCAGCATTTT
cdr3_aa: CASSLGGGGGQPQHF

d_call: NA
j_call: TRBJ2-5
clone_size: few
v_call: TRBV6-1
cdr3_nt: TGTGCCAGCAGGGAGCCCAGGGGTGAGACCCAGTACTTC
cdr3_aa: CASREPRGETQYF

d_call: NA
j_call: TRBJ1-2
clone_size: many
v_call: TRBV14
cdr3_nt: TGTGCCAGCAGCCATGTTGTGTTTTATATCACCTTC
cdr3_aa: CASSHVVFYITF

d_call: NA
j_call: TRBJ2-6
clone_size: many
v_call: TRBV6-1
cdr3_nt: TGTGCCAGCAGTGATTACCCCCCTGGGACTGGGGCCAACGTCCTGACTTTC
cdr3_aa: CASSDYPPGTGANVLTF

d_call: NA
j_call: TRBJ1-1
clone_size: NA
v_call: TRBV28
cdr3_nt: TGTGCCACCGATCGGGGGAGGGTGGTGGCTTTCTTT
cdr3_aa: CATDRGRVVAFF

d_call: NA
j_call: TRBJ1-2
clone_size: many
v_call: TRBV24-1
cdr3_nt: TGTGCCACCAGTGATAGAAGAAACTATGGCTACACCTTC
cdr3_aa: CATSDRRNYGYTF

d_call: TRBD1
j_call: TRBJ1-2
clone_size: NA
v_call: TRBV6-1
cdr3_nt: TGTGCCAGCAGACCCCCGGGACAGCTTAACTATGGCTACACCTTC
cdr3_aa: CASRPPGQLNYGYTF

d_call: NA
j_call: TRBJ2-2
clone_size: many
v_call: TRBV19
cdr3_nt: TGTGCCAGTAGTATTCGGGACAACCTCTCGAACACCGGGGAGCTGTTTTTT
cdr3_aa: CASSIRDNLSNTGELFF

d_call: NA
j_call: TRBJ1-5
clone_size: few
v_call: TRBV6-1
cdr3_nt: TGCGCCAGCCGACGGGTCAATAGCAATCAGCCCCAGCATTTT
cdr3_aa: CASRRVNSNQPQHF

d_call: TRBD1
j_call: TRBJ1-2
clone_size: many
v_call: TRBV4-1
cdr3_nt: TGCGCCAGCAGCCAAACAGGGGCTGGCTACACCTTC
cdr3_aa: CASSQTGAGYTF

d_call: NA
j_call: TRBJ1-1
clone_size: many
v_call: TRBV11-1
cdr3_nt: TGTGCCAGCAGCTTAATCACGGCAGTGATGAACACTGAAGCTTTCTTT
cdr3_aa: CASSLITAVMNTEAFF

d_call: NA
j_call: TRBJ2-7
clone_size: few
v_call: TRBV14
cdr3_nt: TGTGCCAGCAGCCAAGAAAAGGTTACCTTTTCCTACGAGCAGTACTTC
cdr3_aa: CASSQEKVTFSYEQYF

d_call: NA
j_call: TRBJ2-7
clone_size: many
v_call: TRBV6-2/TRBV6-3
cdr3_nt: TGTGCCAGCAGTTACTCAGGGACCGAGTACGAGCAGTACTTC
cdr3_aa: CASSYSGTEYEQYF

d_call: NA
j_call: TRBJ1-5
clone_size: many
v_call: TRBV12-3/TRBV12-4
cdr3_nt: TGTGCCAGCAACCCTAAGGGTTATAGCAATCAGCCCCAGCATTTT
cdr3_aa: CASNPKGYSNQPQHF

d_call: NA
j_call: TRBJ1-5
clone_size: many
v_call: TRBV12-3/TRBV12-4
cdr3_nt: TGTGCCAGCAGTTCGACAGACCCCAATCAGCCCCAGCATTTT
cdr3_aa: CASSSTDPNQPQHF

d_call: TRBD1
j_call: TRBJ1-1
clone_size: many
v_call: TRBV28
cdr3_nt: TGTGCCAGCACCTTAGGGACAGGACCCTTTGCTGAAGCTTTCTTT
cdr3_aa: CASTLGTGPFAEAFF

d_call: NA
j_call: TRBJ1-1
clone_size: NA
v_call: TRBV12-3/TRBV12-4
cdr3_nt: TGTGCCAGCAGTTCAGACAGGCACCAGAACACTGAAGCTTTCTTT
cdr3_aa: CASSSDRHQNTEAFF

d_call: NA
j_call: TRBJ1-2
clone_size: few
v_call: TRBV20-1
cdr3_nt: TGCAGTCCGAAGGGGATTGACGGCCACTATGGCTACACCTTC
cdr3_aa: CSPKGIDGHYGYTF

d_call: TRBD2
j_call: TRBJ2-7
clone_size: NA
v_call: TRBV6-2/TRBV6-3
cdr3_nt: TGTGCCAGCACACTAGCGGGAGTTTCCGAGCAGTACTTC
cdr3_aa: CASTLAGVSEQYF

d_call: TRBD1
j_call: TRBJ2-7
clone_size: few
v_call: TRBV19
cdr3_nt: TGTGCCAGTAGTTCTCGGGACAGGGTTATCGGCGACGAGCAGTACTTC
cdr3_aa: CASSSRDRVIGDEQYF

d_call: NA
j_call: TRBJ2-2
clone_size: many
v_call: TRBV7-8
cdr3_nt: TGTGCCAGCAGCTTAGCCGGGGGGCGGGAGAACACCGGGGAGCTGTTTTTT
cdr3_aa: CASSLAGGRENTGELFF

d_call: NA
j_call: TRBJ1-2
clone_size: NA
v_call: TRBV24-1
cdr3_nt: TGTGCCACCTCCGACAGTCGGGGCTACACCTTC
cdr3_aa: CATSDSRGYTF

d_call: NA
j_call: TRBJ1-6
clone_size: many
v_call: TRBV5-1
cdr3_nt: TGCGCCAGCAGCTTAAACAGGGCGTTTTCACCCCTCCACTTT
cdr3_aa: CASSLNRAFSPLHF

d_call: TRBD1
j_call: TRBJ2-3
clone_size: few
v_call: TRBV6-1
cdr3_nt: TGTGCCAGCAGCAGGACAGGGGGCATCGCAGATACGCAGTATTTT
cdr3_aa: CASSRTGGIADTQYF

d_call: TRBD1
j_call: TRBJ2-5
clone_size: few
v_call: TRBV5-6
cdr3_nt: TGTGCCAGCAGGGAGGGACAGGGTGAGAGGGAGACCCAGTACTTC
cdr3_aa: CASREGQGERETQYF

d_call: TRBD1
j_call: TRBJ1-5
clone_size: many
v_call: TRBV6-1
cdr3_nt: TGTGCCAGCACCCGGGACAGGAACAATCAGCCCCAGCATTTT
cdr3_aa: CASTRDRNNQPQHF

d_call: TRBD1
j_call: TRBJ2-7
clone_size: few
v_call: TRBV7-3
cdr3_nt: TGTGCCAGCAGCTCCAGGGCGGGACAGGGCTACGAGCAGTACTTC
cdr3_aa: CASSSRAGQGYEQYF

d_call: NA
j_call: TRBJ2-5
clone_size: many
v_call: TRBV6-1
cdr3_nt: TGTGCCAGCAGCCCTTCTATTTTAGCGGTCGGGGAGACCCAGTACTTC
cdr3_aa: CASSPSILAVGETQYF

d_call: TRBD2
j_call: TRBJ2-3
clone_size: many
v_call: TRBV5-1
cdr3_nt: TGCGCCAGCAGCTCGGGACTAGCGGGCACAGATACGCAGTATTTT
cdr3_aa: CASSSGLAGTDTQYF

d_call: TRBD1
j_call: TRBJ2-7
clone_size: NA
v_call: TRBV7-8
cdr3_nt: TGTGCCAGCAGCTTAGCGCCGGGGTTTACAGGGGGCCTCGAGCAGTACTTC
cdr3_aa: CASSLAPGFTGGLEQYF

d_call: NA
j_call: TRBJ1-1
clone_size: many
v_call: TRBV12-3/TRBV12-4
cdr3_nt: TGTGCCAGCAGTTTTGAGGTTCTGGGGGGCACTGAAGCTTTCTTT
cdr3_aa: CASSFEVLGGTEAFF